The clone carrying this TCR beta chain is a singleton in its sample. Its antigen is not known. The assay was immunoSEQ multiplex PCR, and TCRdb's table has in-frame clones only and misses some. The data contain roughly 81,000 clones, approximately 88% of them singletons. This sample is part of a study of T cell responses to AZD1222 COVID-19 vaccine. Study-wide background: Second doses at about 4 or about 12 weeks were pooled. Overall study findings and caveats: White British ancestry dominated among donors, who included more females, and clonal diversity was possibly underestimated. A reported finding is that nearly half of spike-specific TCRs target unmutated variant regions. Regions 160-218 and 743-854 dominated among vaccine-associated CD4 TCRs spanning spike.

This receptor was obtained from an adult in good health. Sequences were derived from peripheral blood, sampled on day 0 of AZD1222 vaccination.

The CDR3 DNA follows: TGTGCCAGCAGTTTATGGGGGTTACCTGGCTACACCTTC. Translated: CASSLWGLPGYTF. This chain joins TRBV12-3 or TRBV12-4 and TRBJ1-2, with a tentative D call TRBD1 (5 bases). This CDR3 is 13 amino acids long. Trimming removed 2 bases from V and 7 bases from J, with 11 bases in between.